The 30 T cell receptor beta chains listed next were all sequenced from one sample in a study of T cells in Graves' hyperthyroidism and ophthalmopathy. What was amplified from RNA transcripts were TCR beta CDR3 regions. The HTBI primer set was used in a first-round RT-PCR of the TCR CDR3. TCRdb recomputed calls from the multiplex PCR reads with MiXCR, one row per CDR3 protein. The sample includes some 500,000 distinct CDR3 sequences, about 15% of them seen just once. Input material: blood. All receptors derive from a woman aged 18-29 years with Graves' hyperthyroidism.

J is TRBJ2-4 and V is TRBV5-8; perhaps TRBD1 as D (6 bases). Germline CDR1 and CDR2: SGHTS and YDEGEE. V shed 4 bases and J shed 0 bases, with 17 bases lying between them. The CDR3 has 17 amino acids. CDR3 protein: CASSGYWDTLAKNIQYF. The CDR3 DNA follows: TGTGCCAGCAGCGGCTACTGGGACACCTTAGCCAAAAACATTCAGTACTTC.

Many counts were recorded for this clonotype. The chain employs TRBV6-6 and TRBJ1-1; D is unresolved. V was trimmed by 0 bases and J by 0 bases, leaving 14 bases between them. In germline, CDR1 is MNHNY, CDR2 SVGAGI (reference sequence). CDR3 length equals 17 residues. CDR3 region: CASSYSQVLRVNTEAFF. CDR3 coding DNA: TGTGCCAGCAGTTACTCTCAGGTGTTGAGAGTGAACACTGAAGCTTTCTTT.

This clonotype was found many times. The chain carries TRBV12-3 or TRBV12-4 and TRBJ2-2; D remains ambiguous. Trimming shortened V by 3 bases and J by 6 bases, and 2 bases separated the two germline ends. This CDR3 comprises 11 residues. The CDR3 here is CASSLPGELFF. CDR3 DNA sequence: TGTGCCAGCAGTTTGCCCGGGGAGCTGTTTTTT.

The V gene is TRBV27, the J gene TRBJ2-1; TRBD2 matches at 11 bases. Germline-derived CDR1 and CDR2 are MNHEY and SMNVEV (reference sequence). The CDR3 has 17 amino acids. With V trimmed by 2 bases and J by 0 bases, 3 bases remained unmatched. The CDR3 DNA follows: TGTGCCAGCAGTTTAACTAGCGGGAGACCCTCCTACAATGAGCAGTTCTTC. It codes for CASSLTSGRPSYNEQFF.

The table lists this clonotype with many counts. The chain uses TRBV6-1 and TRBJ1-4; TRBD1 matches 8 bases. CDR3 size: 18 residues. CDR1 is MNHNS and CDR2 is SASEGT in the germline V gene. Germline trimming cut 3 bases from V and 5 bases from J; bases unmatched to any gene: 14. The CDR3 protein is CASSDKMKLGQGNEKLFF. CDR3 nucleotide sequence: TGTGCCAGCAGTGACAAAATGAAACTAGGACAGGGCAATGAAAAACTGTTTTTT.

This clonotype has ten or more counts. This chain joins TRBV27 and TRBJ1-4; tentative D call: TRBD1 (6 bases). Trimming stripped 1 base from V and 0 bases from J, with 21 bases between. This CDR3 has 20 amino acids. From germline, CDR1 is MNHEY and CDR2 SMNVEV (reference sequence). CDR3 in DNA: TGTGCCAGCAGTTTATACCCCCCGGACAGCGGTGATACAACTAATGAAAAACTGTTTTTT. Its translation is CASSLYPPDSGDTTNEKLFF.

In this sample, this clonotype turned up many times. The rearrangement uses TRBV7-3 and TRBJ2-5, with 9 nucleotides matching TRBD2. The CDR3 loop spans 14 amino acids. Germline V gene lookup returns CDR1 SGHTA and CDR2 FQGTGA. After removal of 5 bases from V and 4 bases from J, the junction contained 5 bases not matched to a gene. CDR3 loop: CASSPGGLAETQYF. The CDR3 bases are TGTGCCAGCAGCCCAGGGGGACTAGCAGAGACCCAGTACTTC.

DNA of the CDR3: TGTGCCAGTAGTATAGGCAGACCGTACACTGAAGCTTTCTTT. Its translation is CASSIGRPYTEAFF. The chain couples TRBV19 to TRBJ1-1, with D unresolved. This CDR3 spans 14 amino acids. The germline CDR1 and CDR2 sequences are LNHDA and SQIVND (reference sequence). Trimming pared 1 base from V and 3 bases from J, leaving 9 bases between.

The sample holds a few counts of this clonotype. The V and J genes are TRBV18 and TRBJ2-1, with TRBD2 identical over 12 bases. CDR1 is KGHSH and CDR2 is LQKENI in the germline V gene. The V gene end was trimmed by 2 bases and the J gene end by 8 bases; junction bases not matched to a gene: 7. The CDR3 length is 16 residues. The CDR3 loop reads CASSPNSLAGGDEQFF. The CDR3 nucleotides are TGTGCCAGCTCACCAAATTCACTAGCGGGAGGCGATGAGCAGTTCTTC. Variable domain in full (rest from reference TRBV18 and TRBJ2-1): NAGVMQNPRHLVRRRGQEARLRCSPMKGHSHVYWYRQLPEEGLKFMVYLQKENIIDESGMPKERFSAEFPKEGPSILRIQQVVRGDSAAYFCASSPNSLAGGDEQFFGPGTRLTVL.

The rearrangement links TRBV19 to TRBJ2-7; D is perhaps TRBD1 (5 bases). The CDR3 length is 12 residues. Germline V gene sequence: CDR1 LNHDA, CDR2 SQIVND (reference sequence). Trimming shortened V by 11 bases and J by 2 bases, and 13 bases separated the two germline ends. The CDR3 nucleotides read TGTGCCGCAGGGCAGTGGACCTACGAGCAGTACTTC. This encodes CAAGQWTYEQYF.

In this sample, this clonotype turned up many times. The chain couples TRBV4-1 to TRBJ1-2; D uncertain. V dropped 1 base and J dropped 4 bases, with 13 bases sitting between them. Germline loops: CDR1 MGHRA, CDR2 YSYEKL. The length of the CDR3 is 15 residues. CDR3 amino acids: CASSQGPSVLYGYTF. In DNA, the CDR3 is TGCGCCAGCAGCCAAGGGCCCTCGGTACTCTATGGCTACACCTTC.

With respect to this clonotype: The junction does not match germline at one end; this may be a read error. The chain employs TRBV5-1 and TRBJ1-2; the D gene is possibly TRBD1 (5 bases). The CDR3 has 13 amino acids. Looked up from germline, CDR1 is SGHRS and CDR2 is YFSETQ. The CDR3 bases are TGTGCCAGCAGCTTAGGGGCGCGGGATGGCTACACCTTC. Its protein product is CASSLGARDGYTF.

V and J are TRBV11-3 and TRBJ2-3, with 7 nucleotides matching TRBD2. Trimming removed 8 bases from V and 2 bases from J; junction bases left unmatched: 10. The germline gives CDR1 SGHNT, CDR2 YENEEA. The CDR3 spans 15 residues. For the CDR3, the DNA is TGTGCCAGCGTGAGGGGCGGGAGAGTCACAGATACGCAGTATTTT. Amino acids: CASVRGGRVTDTQYF.

This clonotype was counted many times. The chain combines TRBV2 with TRBJ2-2, with 9 bases matching TRBD2. With 5 bases clipped from V and 8 bases from J, the junction kept 12 bases outside the gene matches. The CDR3 has 16 residues. Germline V gene data show CDR1 as SNHLY and CDR2 as FYNNEI. The CDR3 coding sequence is TGTGCCAGCAGTTACGCCGGGACTAGCTTGGGGGGGGAGCTGTTTTTT. Translating gives CASSYAGTSLGGELFF.

The chain carries TRBV27 and TRBJ2-7, with D tentatively TRBD2 (7 bases). Germline V lookup: CDR1 MNHEY, CDR2 SMNVEV (reference sequence). CDR3 length: 13 residues. Trimming left V 1 base short and J 6 bases short, with 10 bases between. In DNA, the CDR3 is TGTGCCAGCAGTTTATACGGGGGGCTCGAGCAGTACGTC. It codes for CASSLYGGLEQYV.

This clonotype came up many times. The chain employs TRBV29-1 and TRBJ2-2, with D possibly being TRBD2 (5 bases). In germline, CDR1 is SQVTM, CDR2 ANQGSEA. V was pared by 1 base and J by 7 bases, with 10 bases between. CDR3 size: 13 residues. In DNA, the CDR3 is TGCAGCGTTGAAGGAGGGCTAGGCGGGGAGCTGTTTTTT. Protein: CSVEGGLGGELFF.

The sample holds many counts of this clonotype. The rearrangement uses TRBV20-1 and TRBJ2-7; 9 positions match TRBD1. CDR3 length: 14 amino acids. V lost 6 bases, J lost 6 bases, and 12 bases stayed unmatched. Germline V gene lookup returns CDR1 DFQATT and CDR2 SNEGSKA (reference sequence). The CDR3 bases are TGCAGTGCCAGGCCGGGACAGGGAATTTCCGAGCAGTACTTC. The encoded protein is CSARPGQGISEQYF.

This clonotype was seen at least ten times. V gene TRBV7-9 combines with J gene TRBJ1-4, with 9 bases identical to TRBD1. CDR1 SEHNR and CDR2 FQNEAQ come from the germline V gene (reference sequence). Trimming at V came to 4 bases and at J to 2 bases, leaving 5 bases not matched to a gene. CDR3 length: 16 residues. The CDR3 protein is CASSWDRESTNEKLFF. As DNA, the CDR3 is TGTGCCAGCAGCTGGGACAGGGAGTCGACTAATGAAAAACTGTTTTTT. Full variable domain (remainder filled in from reference TRBV7-9 and TRBJ1-4): DTGVSQNPRHKITKRGQNVTFRCDPISEHNRLYWYRQTLGQGPEFLTYFQNEAQLEKSRLLSDRFSAERPKGSFSTLEIQRTEQGDSAMYLCASSWDRESTNEKLFFGSGTQLSVL.

This clonotype was recorded many times. The V call is TRBV11-2, the J call TRBJ2-2; TRBD2 agrees at 12 bases. From germline, CDR1 is SGHAT and CDR2 FQNNGV. V was pared by 5 bases and J by 4 bases, with 20 bases of the junction left unmatched. CDR3 length equals 21 residues. Here the CDR3 DNA reads TGTGCCAGCAGCCTCCGGGGAACGACTAGCGGGAGATCCCCAGGCACCGGGGAGCTGTTTTTT. Translation: CASSLRGTTSGRSPGTGELFF.

Concerning this clonotype: A much larger clone sits a single nucleotide away, making a read error possible. This sequence joins TRBV27 and TRBJ2-1, with D possibly TRBD2 on 5 matching bases. Germline loops: CDR1 MNHEY, CDR2 SMNVEV (reference sequence). The CDR3 is 18 residues long. The CDR3 sequence is CASRLSRAGGSSYNEQFF. The CDR3 region has the DNA TGTGCCAGCAGGTTATCAAGGGCGGGCGGAAGCTCCTACAATGAGCAGTTCTTC.

This chain joins TRBV24-1 and TRBJ2-1; 11 positions agree with TRBD2. The trim removed 4 bases at V and 0 bases at J, leaving 7 bases unmatched. CDR3 length: 18 residues. CDR1 and CDR2 (germline): KGHDR, SFDVKD. CDR3 loop: CATSDPGTSGSSYNEQFF. The CDR3, as DNA: TGTGCCACCAGTGACCCCGGGACTAGCGGCAGCTCCTACAATGAGCAGTTCTTC.

This chain links TRBV6-6 with TRBJ2-1, with 10 bases fitting TRBD2. Germline CDR1 is MNHNY and CDR2 is SVGAGI (reference sequence). CDR3 length equals 16 residues. V trimming: 0 bases; J trimming: 2 bases; junction bases outside the gene matches: 1. CDR3 DNA sequence: TGTGCCAGCAGTTACTCGACTAGCGGGCCCTACAATGAGCAGTTCTTC. This codes for CASSYSTSGPYNEQFF.

This clonotype was observed a handful of times. This chain joins TRBV7-3 and TRBJ2-1, with D perhaps TRBD1 or TRBD2 (5 bases each). Per germline, CDR1 SGHTA and CDR2 FQGTGA. This CDR3 comprises 15 residues. V was cut by 0 bases and J by 2 bases, with 8 bases left in between. The CDR3 reads CASSLTTGPYNEQFF. CDR3 in DNA: TGTGCCAGCAGCTTAACGACGGGACCCTACAATGAGCAGTTCTTC.

There are many counts of this clonotype. The CDR3 spells CATGGGEGTDTQYF. DNA for the CDR3: TGTGCCACAGGGGGCGGGGAGGGCACAGATACGCAGTATTTT. This chain links TRBV24-1 with TRBJ2-3, with D tentatively TRBD1 (7 bases). Trimming shortened V by 10 bases and J by 1 base, and 14 bases separated the two germline ends. The CDR3 has 14 residues. Germline values: CDR1 KGHDR, CDR2 SFDVKD.

V is TRBV11-2 and J is TRBJ1-5; maybe TRBD1 (5 bases). The CDR3 extends over 13 amino acids. Germline-derived CDR1 and CDR2 are SGHAT and FQNNGV. V was cut by 5 bases and J by 5 bases, with 10 bases left in between. The CDR3 is CASSHRSYQPQHF. The CDR3 DNA is TGTGCCAGCAGCCACAGGTCCTATCAGCCCCAGCATTTT.

The chain recombines TRBV19 with TRBJ1-5, with TRBD1 matching over 8 bases. CDR1 LNHDA and CDR2 SQIVND come from the germline V gene (reference sequence). CDR3 length equals 13 residues. V gave up 6 bases and J gave up 6 bases; unmatched junction bases: 4. The CDR3 region has the DNA TGTGCCAGTAGGGACAGGGACTTTCAGCCCCAGCATTTT. It yields the protein CASRDRDFQPQHF.

Many counts were recorded for this clonotype. The chain employs TRBV5-1 and TRBJ1-1; TRBD1 aligns across 7 bases. V was pared by 4 bases and J by 4 bases, with 4 bases of the junction left unmatched. Germline CDR1 SGHRS, CDR2 YFSETQ. The CDR3 has 13 residues. CDR3 sequence reads: CASSQTGVTEAFF. The DNA of the CDR3 is TGCGCCAGCAGCCAAACAGGGGTCACTGAAGCTTTCTTT.

Concerning this clonotype: The junction does not match germline at one end; this may be a read error. The CDR3 reads CASSGTGLWETQYF. DNA for the CDR3: TGTGCTAGCAGCGGTACAGGGTTATGGGAGACCCAGTACTTC. The chain has TRBV7-7 and TRBJ2-5; TRBD1 might be the D (6 bases). Germline V lookup: CDR1 SSHAT, CDR2 FNYEAQ (reference sequence). The CDR3 totals 14 residues.

J is TRBJ1-2 and V is TRBV29-1; 8 nucleotides match TRBD1. V dropped 6 bases and J dropped 0; count of bases not matched to a gene: 18. CDR1 SQVTM and CDR2 ANQGSEA come from the germline V gene. CDR3 length: 18 residues. The CDR3 nucleotides read TGCAGCGTCGTAATACCTTGGACAGGGCCCCCCTCTAACTATGGCTACACCTTC. Its translation: CSVVIPWTGPPSNYGYTF.

There are many counts of this clonotype. The gene calls are TRBV12-3 or TRBV12-4 and TRBJ2-7, with 9 bases fitting TRBD2. This CDR3 has 14 amino acids. Unmatched junction bases numbered 3, after V lost 3 bases and J lost 3 bases. CDR3 sequence (DNA): TGTGCCAGCAGTTTGACTAGCGGTTACTACGAGCAGTACTTC. This sequence encodes CASSLTSGYYEQYF.